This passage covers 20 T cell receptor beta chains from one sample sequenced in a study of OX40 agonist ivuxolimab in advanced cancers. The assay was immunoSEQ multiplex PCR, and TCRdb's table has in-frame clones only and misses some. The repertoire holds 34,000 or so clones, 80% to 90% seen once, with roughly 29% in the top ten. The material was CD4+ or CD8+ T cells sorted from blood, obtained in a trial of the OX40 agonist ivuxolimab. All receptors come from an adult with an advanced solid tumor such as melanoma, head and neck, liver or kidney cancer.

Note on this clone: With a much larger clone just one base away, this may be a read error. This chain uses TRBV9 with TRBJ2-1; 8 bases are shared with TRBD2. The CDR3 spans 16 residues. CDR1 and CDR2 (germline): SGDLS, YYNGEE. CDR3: CTSSVPSGGPYNEQFF. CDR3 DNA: TGTACCAGCAGCGTACCCAGCGGGGGACCCTACAATGAGCAGTTCTTC.

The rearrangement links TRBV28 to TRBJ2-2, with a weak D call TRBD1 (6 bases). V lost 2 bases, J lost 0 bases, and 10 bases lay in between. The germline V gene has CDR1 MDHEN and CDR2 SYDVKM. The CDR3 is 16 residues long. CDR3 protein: CASSLGQPTNTGELFF. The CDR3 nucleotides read TGTGCCAGCAGTTTAGGACAGCCGACGAACACCGGGGAGCTGTTTTTT.

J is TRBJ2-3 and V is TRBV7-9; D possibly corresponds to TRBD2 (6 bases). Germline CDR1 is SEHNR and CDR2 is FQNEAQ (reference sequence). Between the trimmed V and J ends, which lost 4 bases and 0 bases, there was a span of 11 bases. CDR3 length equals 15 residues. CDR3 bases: TGTGCCAGCAGCTCCCCGGGGGACAGCACAGATACGCAGTATTTT. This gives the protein CASSSPGDSTDTQYF.

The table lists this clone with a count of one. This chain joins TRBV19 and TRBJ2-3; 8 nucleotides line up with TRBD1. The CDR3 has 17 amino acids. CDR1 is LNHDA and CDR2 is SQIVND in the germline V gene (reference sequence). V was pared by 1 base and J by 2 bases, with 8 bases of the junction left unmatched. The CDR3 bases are TGTGCCAGTAGTATAGTAGGGACAGGTCTATTCACAGATACGCAGTATTTT. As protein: CASSIVGTGLFTDTQYF.

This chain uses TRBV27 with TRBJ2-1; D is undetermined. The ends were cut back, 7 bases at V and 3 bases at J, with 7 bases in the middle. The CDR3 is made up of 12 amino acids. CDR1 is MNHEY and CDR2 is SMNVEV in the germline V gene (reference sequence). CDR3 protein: CASMHYYNEQFF. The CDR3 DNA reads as TGTGCCAGCATGCACTACTACAATGAGCAGTTCTTC.

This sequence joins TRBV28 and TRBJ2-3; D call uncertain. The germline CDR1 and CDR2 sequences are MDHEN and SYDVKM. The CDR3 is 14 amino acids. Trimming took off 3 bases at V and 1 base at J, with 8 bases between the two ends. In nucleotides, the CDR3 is TGTGCCAGCAGTTTTTTGGAGCGCACAGATACGCAGTATTTT. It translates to CASSFLERTDTQYF.

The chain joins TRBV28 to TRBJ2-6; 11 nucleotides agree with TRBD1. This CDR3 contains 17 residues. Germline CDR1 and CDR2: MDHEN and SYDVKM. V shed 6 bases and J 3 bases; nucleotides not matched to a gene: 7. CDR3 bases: TGTGCCAGCAGCGACTGGACAGGGGGCTGTGGGGCCAACGTCCTGACTTTC. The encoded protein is CASSDWTGGCGANVLTF. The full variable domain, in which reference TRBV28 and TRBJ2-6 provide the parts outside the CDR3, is DVKVTQSSRYLVKRTGEKVFLECVQDMDHENMFWYRQDPGLGLRLIYFSYDVKMKEKGDIPEGYSVSREKKERFSLILESASTNQTSMYLCASSDWTGGCGANVLTFGAGSRLTVL.

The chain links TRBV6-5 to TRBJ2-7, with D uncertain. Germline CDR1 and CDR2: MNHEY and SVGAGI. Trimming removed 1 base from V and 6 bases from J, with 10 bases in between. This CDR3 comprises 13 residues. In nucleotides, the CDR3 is TGTGCCAGCAGTTACTTCGGCCTAGGCGAGCAGTACTTC. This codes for CASSYFGLGEQYF.

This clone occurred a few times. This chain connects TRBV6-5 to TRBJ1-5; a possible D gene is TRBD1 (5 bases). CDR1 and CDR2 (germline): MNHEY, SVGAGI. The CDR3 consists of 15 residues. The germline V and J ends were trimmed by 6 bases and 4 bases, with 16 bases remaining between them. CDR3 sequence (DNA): TGTGCCAGCAGGACTACAGGTATGGGAAATCAGCCCCAGCATTTT. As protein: CASRTTGMGNQPQHF.

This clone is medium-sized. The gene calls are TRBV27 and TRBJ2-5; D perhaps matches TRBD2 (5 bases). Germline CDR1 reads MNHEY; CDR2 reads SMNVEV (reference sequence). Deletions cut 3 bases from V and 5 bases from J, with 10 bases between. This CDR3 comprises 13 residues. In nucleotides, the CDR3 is TGTGCCAGCAGTTTTTATAGGGAGGAGACCCAGTACTTC. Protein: CASSFYREETQYF.

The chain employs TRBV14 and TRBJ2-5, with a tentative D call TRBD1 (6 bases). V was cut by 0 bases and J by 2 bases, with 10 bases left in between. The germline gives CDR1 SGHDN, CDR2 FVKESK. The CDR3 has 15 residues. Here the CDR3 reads CASSQDFTGQETQYF. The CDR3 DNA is TGTGCCAGCAGCCAAGATTTTACAGGGCAAGAGACCCAGTACTTC.

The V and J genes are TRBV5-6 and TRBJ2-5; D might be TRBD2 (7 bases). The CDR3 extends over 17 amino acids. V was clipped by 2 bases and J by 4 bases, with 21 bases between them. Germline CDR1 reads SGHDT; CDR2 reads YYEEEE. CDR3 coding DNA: TGTGCCAGCAGCTTAGATGGGGAGGGGACAAGTCTAGAGACCCAGTACTTC. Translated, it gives CASSLDGEGTSLETQYF.

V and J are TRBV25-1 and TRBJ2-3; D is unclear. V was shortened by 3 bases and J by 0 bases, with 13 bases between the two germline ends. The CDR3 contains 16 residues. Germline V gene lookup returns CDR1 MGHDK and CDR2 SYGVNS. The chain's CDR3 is CASSDYYLPSTDTQYF. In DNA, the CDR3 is TGTGCCAGCAGTGACTACTACCTACCTAGCACAGATACGCAGTATTTT. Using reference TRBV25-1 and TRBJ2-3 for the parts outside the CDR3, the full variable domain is EADIYQTPRYLVIGTGKKITLECSQTMGHDKMYWYQQDPGMELHLIHYSYGVNSTEKGDLSSESTVSRIRTEHFPLTLESARPSHTSQYLCASSDYYLPSTDTQYFGPGTRLTVL.

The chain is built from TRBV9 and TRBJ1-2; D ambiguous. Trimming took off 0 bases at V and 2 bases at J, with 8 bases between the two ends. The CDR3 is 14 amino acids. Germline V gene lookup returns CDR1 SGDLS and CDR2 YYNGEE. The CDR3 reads CASSVDPGNYGYTF. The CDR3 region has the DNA TGTGCCAGCAGCGTAGATCCCGGAAACTATGGCTACACCTTC.

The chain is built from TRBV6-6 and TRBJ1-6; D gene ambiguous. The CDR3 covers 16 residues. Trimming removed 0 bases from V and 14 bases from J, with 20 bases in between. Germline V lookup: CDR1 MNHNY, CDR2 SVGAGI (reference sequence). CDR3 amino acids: CASSYSIFTKDGTLHF. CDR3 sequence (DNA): TGTGCCAGCAGTTACTCGATTTTTACGAAGGACGGAACCCTCCACTTT.

The CDR3 loop is CATSWEGLGSYNEQFF. Here the CDR3 DNA reads TGTGCCACCTCATGGGAGGGCCTCGGTTCCTACAATGAGCAGTTCTTC. The chain has TRBV28 and TRBJ2-1; 7 bases line up with TRBD2. The CDR3 runs 16 residues. In germline, CDR1 is MDHEN, CDR2 SYDVKM. The V and J ends lost 10 bases and 1 base, in that order; junction bases with no gene match: 13.

CDR3 sequence reads: CASSVGSGGHGTEAFF. The CDR3 DNA sequence: TGTGCCAGCAGCGTAGGGTCAGGGGGCCATGGCACTGAAGCTTTCTTT. The chain is built from TRBV9 and TRBJ1-1; 8 bases align to TRBD1. Germline values: CDR1 SGDLS, CDR2 YYNGEE. This CDR3 is 16 amino acids long. V trimming: 0 bases; J trimming: 4 bases; junction bases outside the gene matches: 8.

The CDR3 coding sequence is TGTGCCAGCAGTCCCCATACCCGGGTGGTGTACGAGCAGTACTTC. This codes for CASSPHTRVVYEQYF. V and J are TRBV27 and TRBJ2-7, with no clear D. This CDR3 is built from 15 residues. Germline CDR1 MNHEY, CDR2 SMNVEV (reference sequence). Trimming took 5 bases from V and 4 from J, leaving 18 bases between them.

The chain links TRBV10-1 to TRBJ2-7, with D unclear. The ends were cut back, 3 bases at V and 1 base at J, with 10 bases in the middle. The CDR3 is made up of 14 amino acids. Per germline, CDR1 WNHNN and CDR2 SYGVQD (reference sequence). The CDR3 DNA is TGCGCCAGCAGTGACGACTCGAAATCCTACGAGCAGTACTTC. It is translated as CASSDDSKSYEQYF.

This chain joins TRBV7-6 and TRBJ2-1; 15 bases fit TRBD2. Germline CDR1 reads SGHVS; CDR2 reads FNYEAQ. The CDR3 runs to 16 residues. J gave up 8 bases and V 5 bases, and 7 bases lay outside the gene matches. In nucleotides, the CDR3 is TGTGCCAGCAGCCTCCGGACTAGCGGGAGGGGGGATGAGCAGTTCTTC. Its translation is CASSLRTSGRGDEQFF.